A selection of T cell receptor beta chains follows, all from one sample in a study of T cell clonotyping in hematopoietic cell transplantation. The table came from immunoSEQ multiplex PCR; TCRdb's copy has only in-frame clones and leaves some out. Among tens of thousands of clones listed, 95% to 97% were seen once. The source was peripheral blood mononuclear cells, collected before stem cell transplant. These TCRs come from a woman aged 45-60 years with acute myeloid leukemia. Some clones in this sample may be carry-over from other donors' samples. CDR3s include the opening cysteine and the closing phenylalanine or tryptophan. Each record gives: V gene, clone size, D gene, J gene, CDR3 protein, CDR3 DNA. A D gene is named only where the DNA matches it firmly. Not every row has a clone size; where given, it reads once, few, many or a size class.

TRBV7-9	once	.	TRBJ2-2	CASSGDSTGELFF	TGTGCCAGCAGCGGGGATTCTACCGGGGAGCTGTTTTTT
TRBV19	.	.	TRBJ2-2	CASSSESRAATGELFF	TGTGCCAGTAGTTCGGAATCTCGGGCAGCCACCGGGGAGCTGTTTTTT
TRBV19	once	.	TRBJ1-4	CASMAAINEKLFF	TGTGCCAGTATGGCCGCCATTAATGAAAAACTGTTTTTT
TRBV6-1	.	.	TRBJ1-2	CASRESGTGYGYTF	TGTGCCAGCAGAGAATCCGGGACGGGCTATGGCTACACCTTC
TRBV6-5	.	.	TRBJ2-7	CASSTTGLGSYEQYF	TGTGCCAGCAGCACCACAGGACTGGGCTCCTACGAGCAGTACTTC
TRBV7-2	.	.	TRBJ1-2	CASSLERGNYGYTF	TGTGCCAGCAGCTTAGAGAGGGGTAACTATGGCTACACCTTC
TRBV19	.	.	TRBJ2-3	CASNGAPGARADTQYF	TGTGCCAGTAACGGGGCGCCGGGAGCGAGGGCAGATACGCAGTATTTT
TRBV28	.	.	TRBJ1-5	CASSTNREARNQPQHF	TGTGCCAGCAGCACAAACAGGGAGGCTCGCAATCAGCCCCAGCATTTT
TRBV7-7	.	TRBD2	TRBJ2-3	CASSLAGGLDTQYF	TGTGCTAGCAGCTTAGCGGGGGGGTTGGATACGCAGTATTTT
TRBV5-8	.	.	TRBJ1-5	CASSLAKGVSNQPQHF	TGTGCCAGCAGCTTGGCCAAGGGGGTCAGCAATCAGCCCCAGCATTTT
TRBV6-6	few	TRBD2	TRBJ2-5	CASSPGPLGGQETQYF	TGTGCCAGCAGCCCAGGACCTCTGGGGGGGCAAGAGACCCAGTACTTC
TRBV10-3	.	.	TRBJ2-5	CAISEEGRGWEETQYF	TGTGCCATCAGTGAAGAAGGCAGGGGATGGGAGGAGACCCAGTACTTC
TRBV9	.	.	TRBJ2-7	CASSVVRGLGREQYF	TGTGCCAGCAGCGTAGTTAGGGGGTTGGGACGGGAGCAGTACTTC
TRBV28	.	TRBD1	TRBJ2-7	CASRPRTGGGEQYF	TGTGCCAGCAGACCGAGGACAGGGGGTGGAGAGCAGTACTTC
TRBV7-9	once	.	TRBJ1-4	CASSLLRTNEKLFF	TGTGCCAGCAGCTTACTCAGGACTAATGAAAAACTGTTTTTT
TRBV28	.	TRBD1	TRBJ2-7	CASSRYRDRSTYEQYF	TGTGCCAGCAGTAGATACCGGGACAGGTCAACCTACGAGCAGTACTTC